This paragraph covers one TCR beta chain sequence. Its antigen is not known. These data originate in a study of OX40 agonist ivuxolimab in advanced cancers. Study as a whole: Patient treatment consisted of intravenous ivuxolimab administration every 2 weeks at 0.01 to 10 mg/kg. Dose-escalation patients had hepatocellular carcinoma, melanoma, renal cell or head and neck cancer. Findings and limits, study-wide: The study found that CD8+ T cells averaged more expanded clones than CD4+.

TCRdb's table, derived via immunoSEQ multiplex PCR, lists solely in-frame clones and lacks some. Here the sample spans about 68,000 clones, about 82% being singletons. The CDR3 totals 17 residues. With 4 bases clipped from V and 4 bases from J, the junction kept 12 bases outside the gene matches. Germline CDR1 LGHNA, CDR2 YNFKEQ. The TCR originated in an adult with an advanced solid tumor such as melanoma, head and neck, liver or kidney cancer. The chain has TRBV4-2 and TRBJ2-5, with TRBD2 identical over 10 bases. This specimen was CD4+ or CD8+ T cells sorted from blood, taken in a trial of the OX40 agonist ivuxolimab. The CDR3 region has the DNA TGTGCCAGCAGCCCCCTGTCCCAAGCGGGAGGGCGAGAGACCCAGTACTTC. Translated: CASSPLSQAGGRETQYF.